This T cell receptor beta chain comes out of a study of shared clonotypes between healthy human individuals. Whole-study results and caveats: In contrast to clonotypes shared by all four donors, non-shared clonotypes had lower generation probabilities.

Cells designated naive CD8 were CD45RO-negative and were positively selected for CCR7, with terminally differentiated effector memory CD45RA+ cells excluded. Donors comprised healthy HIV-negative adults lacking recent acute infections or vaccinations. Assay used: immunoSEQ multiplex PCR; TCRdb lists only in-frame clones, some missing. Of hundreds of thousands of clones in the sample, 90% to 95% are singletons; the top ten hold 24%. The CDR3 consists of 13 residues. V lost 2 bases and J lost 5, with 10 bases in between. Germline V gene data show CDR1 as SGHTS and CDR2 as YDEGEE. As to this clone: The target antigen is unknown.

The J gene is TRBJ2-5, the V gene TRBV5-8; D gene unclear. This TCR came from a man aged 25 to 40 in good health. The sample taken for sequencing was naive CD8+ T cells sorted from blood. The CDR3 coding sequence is TGTGCCAGCAGCTTCGGTACCCGGGAGACCCAGTACTTC. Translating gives CASSFGTRETQYF.